The T cell receptor (beta chain) described here comes from a study of human T cells and chemical hapten exposure. Turning to the study itself: Patients' scalps got diphenylcyclopropenone weekly throughout the approximately 25-week study. The patients, most of them female, presented with alopecia areata, totalis or universalis. Study-level results: In the PT1 data, expanded TCR counts showed a positive correlation with patch test score.

In the case of this clonotype: The antigen remains unidentified.

The CDR3 totals 15 residues. Germline V gives CDR1 KGHSH, CDR2 LQKENI. Trimming removed 0 bases at V and 5 bases at J, with 13 bases between. From the RACE reads, TCRdb called clonotypes with MiXCR, one entry per CDR3 protein. The table has 90,000 to 110,000 distinct CDR3 sequences, around 34% seen once. Time point in this sample: patch test 3, about 24 weeks after DPC sensitization. As for treatment: therapeutic diphenylcyclopropenone sensitization with weekly scalp DPC. This sequence joins TRBV18 and TRBJ1-1, with D uncertain. Sequenced here: whole blood, sampled in connection with sensitization to the hapten diphenylcyclopropenone (DPC). This receptor was identified in a man aged 35 to 55 with alopecia areata. Some clones in this sample may be carry-over from other donors' samples. The CDR3 region is CASSPPNGIMTEAFF. The CDR3 nucleotides are TGTGCCAGCTCACCACCGAACGGCATCATGACTGAAGCTTTCTTT. Based on the CDR3 plus reference TRBV18 and TRBJ1-1, the full variable domain is NAGVMQNPRHLVRRRGQEARLRCSPMKGHSHVYWYRQLPEEGLKFMVYLQKENIIDESGMPKERFSAEFPKEGPSILRIQQVVRGDSAAYFCASSPPNGIMTEAFFGQGTRLTVV.